This TCR beta chain is from a study of control samples from healthy donors and cancer patients. TCRdb's copy holds only in-frame clones and misses some; the assay was immunoSEQ multiplex PCR. The table has 130,000 or so clones, approximately 94% seen once; the top ten hold over 10%. Germline loops: CDR1 MNHEY, CDR2 SVGAGI. The CDR3 loop spans 11 amino acids. The V gene lost 10 bases and the J gene lost 2 bases, with 8 bases spanning the gap. The rearrangement links TRBV6-5 to TRBJ1-2, with D unclear. This clonotype was sampled from a man between 35 and 55 years old in good health. The material sequenced was blood. CDR3 sequence reads: CATEGNYGYTF. CDR3 in DNA: TGTGCCACCGAAGGGAACTATGGCTACACCTTC.